This entry features one TCR beta chain sequence. Its antigen is unidentified. The PCR made use of 60 Vbeta and 13 Jbeta primers. Assay used: immunoSEQ multiplex PCR; TCRdb lists only in-frame clones, some missing. The sample lists about 160,000 clones, about 80% occurring once. The record originates from a study of cytomegalovirus exposure and HLA in healthy donors. Study overall: A preliminary data release comprised tens of millions of unique TCRs obtained from HLA-typed donors.

The length of the CDR3 is 18 residues. Germline V gene sequence: CDR1 SGHNT, CDR2 YYREEE (reference sequence). V gave up 2 bases and J gave up 2 bases; unmatched junction bases: 10. Study findings and constraints: CMV serostatus was the only immune exposure information that was available.

The sequencing sample was made of PBMCs. The TCR originated in a man aged 25 to 40 in good health and CMV-seronegative. The chain links TRBV5-4 to TRBJ2-6, with TRBD1 matching 7 bases. CDR3 sequence reads: CASSFYARQGAGANVLTF. In DNA form, the CDR3 reads TGTGCCAGCAGCTTTTACGCCCGCCAGGGGGCTGGGGCCAACGTCCTGACTTTC.